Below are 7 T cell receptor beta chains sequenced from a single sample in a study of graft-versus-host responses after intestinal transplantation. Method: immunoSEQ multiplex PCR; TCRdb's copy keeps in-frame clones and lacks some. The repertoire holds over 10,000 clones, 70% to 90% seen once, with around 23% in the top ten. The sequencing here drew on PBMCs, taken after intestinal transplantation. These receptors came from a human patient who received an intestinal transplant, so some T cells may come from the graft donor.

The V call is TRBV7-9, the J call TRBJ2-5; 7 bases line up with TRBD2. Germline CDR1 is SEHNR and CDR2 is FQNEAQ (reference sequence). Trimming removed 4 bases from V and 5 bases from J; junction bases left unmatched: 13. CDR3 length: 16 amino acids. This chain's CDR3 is CASSSWREWGIETQYF. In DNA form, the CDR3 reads TGTGCCAGCAGCTCCTGGCGGGAGTGGGGGATTGAGACCCAGTACTTC.

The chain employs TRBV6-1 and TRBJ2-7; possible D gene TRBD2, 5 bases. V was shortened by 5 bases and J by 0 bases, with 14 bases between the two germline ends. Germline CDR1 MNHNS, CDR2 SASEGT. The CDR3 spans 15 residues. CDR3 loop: CASSFRTDSSYEQYF. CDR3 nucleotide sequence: TGTGCCAGCAGTTTTAGGACTGATAGCTCCTACGAGCAGTACTTC.

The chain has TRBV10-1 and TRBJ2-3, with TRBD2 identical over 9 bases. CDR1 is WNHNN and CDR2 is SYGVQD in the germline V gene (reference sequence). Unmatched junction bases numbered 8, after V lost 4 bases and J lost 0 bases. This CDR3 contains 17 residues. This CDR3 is CASSVSGRPESTDTQYF. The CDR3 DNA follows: TGCGCCAGCAGTGTTAGCGGGAGACCTGAAAGCACAGATACGCAGTATTTT.

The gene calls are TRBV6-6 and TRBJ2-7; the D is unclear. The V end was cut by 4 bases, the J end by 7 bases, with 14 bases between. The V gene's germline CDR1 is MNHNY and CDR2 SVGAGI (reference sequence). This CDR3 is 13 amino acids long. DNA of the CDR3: TGTGCCAGCAGTTCAGGTGTAGGACGGGAGCAGTACTTC. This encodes CASSSGVGREQYF.

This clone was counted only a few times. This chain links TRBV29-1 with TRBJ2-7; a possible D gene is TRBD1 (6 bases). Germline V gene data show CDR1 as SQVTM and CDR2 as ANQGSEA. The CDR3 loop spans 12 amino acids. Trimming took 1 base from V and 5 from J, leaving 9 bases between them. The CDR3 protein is CSVEVWTDEQYF. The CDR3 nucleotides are TGCAGCGTTGAAGTGTGGACAGACGAGCAGTACTTC.

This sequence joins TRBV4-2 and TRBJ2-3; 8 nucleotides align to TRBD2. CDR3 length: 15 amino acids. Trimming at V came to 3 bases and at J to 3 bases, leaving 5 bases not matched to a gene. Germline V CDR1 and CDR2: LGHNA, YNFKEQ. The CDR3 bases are TGTGCCAGCAGCCATGGCGGGAGGACAACAGATACGCAGTATTTT. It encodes CASSHGGRTTDTQYF.

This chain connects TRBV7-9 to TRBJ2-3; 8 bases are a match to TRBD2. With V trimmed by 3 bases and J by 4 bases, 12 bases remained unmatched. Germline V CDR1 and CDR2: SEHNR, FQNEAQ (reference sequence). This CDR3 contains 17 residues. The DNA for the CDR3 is TGTGCCAGCAGCTTGCTGCGGGGGGAGGCTAGATCAGATACGCAGTATTTT. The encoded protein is CASSLLRGEARSDTQYF.